The 20 T cell receptor beta chains in this list originate from one sample, sequenced in a study of radiotherapy plus CTLA-4 blockade in lung cancer. Libraries were prepared by immunoSEQ multiplex PCR; TCRdb keeps only in-frame clonotypes and omits some of them. Among 45,000 or so clones, less than 85% were seen once, and the ten largest hold under 9.5%. The sequenced sample was peripheral blood, obtained from a patient treated with radiotherapy plus ipilimumab. The source of these receptors is a human donor with non-small cell lung cancer who had stable disease on radiotherapy plus ipilimumab.

The V call is TRBV6-1, the J call TRBJ1-1; 8 bases are shared with TRBD1. J lost 8 bases, V lost 0 bases, and 8 bases had no gene match. CDR1 and CDR2 from the germline V gene are MNHNS and SASEGT. This CDR3 is built from 15 residues. CDR3 DNA sequence: TGTGCCAGCAGTGAAGCCTTGTCAGGGGGCAAGGAAGCTTTCTTT. Translated: CASSEALSGGKEAFF.

V is TRBV5-4 and J is TRBJ2-3; 8 bases are shared with TRBD2. This CDR3 comprises 15 residues. Germline assignment: CDR1 SGHNT and CDR2 YYREEE (reference sequence). The V and J ends lost 2 bases and 6 bases, in that order; junction bases with no gene match: 8. The CDR3 DNA follows: TGTGCCAGCAGCTTTGACGCGGGGGGCATGGATACGCAGTATTTT. It encodes CASSFDAGGMDTQYF.

V is TRBV5-5 and J is TRBJ1-4; a possible D gene is TRBD1 (6 bases). CDR1 SGHKS and CDR2 YYEKEE come from the germline V gene (reference sequence). The CDR3 runs to 15 residues. V gave up 6 bases and J gave up 3 bases, with 15 bases separating them. The CDR3 DNA is TGTGCCAGCACCATAGACAGGCTGGCTAATGAAAAACTGTTTTTT. Amino acid sequence: CASTIDRLANEKLFF. The entire variable domain, with the rest obtained from reference TRBV5-5 and TRBJ1-4, is as follows: DAGVTQSPTHLIKTRGQQVTLRCSPISGHKSVSWYQQVLGQGPQFIFQYYEKEERGRGNFPDRFSARQFPNYSSELNVNALLLGDSALYLCASTIDRLANEKLFFGSGTQLSVL.

The chain has TRBV28 and TRBJ2-3, with TRBD1 identical over 12 bases. The CDR3 spans 15 residues. J was trimmed by 7 bases and V by 4 bases; bases with no gene match: 6. The germline gives CDR1 MDHEN, CDR2 SYDVKM. CDR3 in amino acids: CASSSLRDRGHTQYF. Written as DNA, the CDR3 is TGTGCCAGCAGTTCCCTTCGGGACAGGGGGCATACGCAGTATTTT. The full variable domain, with the rest looked up from reference TRBV28 and TRBJ2-3, is DVKVTQSSRYLVKRTGEKVFLECVQDMDHENMFWYRQDPGLGLRLIYFSYDVKMKEKGDIPEGYSVSREKKERFSLILESASTNQTSMYLCASSSLRDRGHTQYFGPGTRLTVL.

The chain links TRBV27 to TRBJ2-1, with D maybe TRBD2 (6 bases). With 6 bases removed from V and 3 bases from J, the gap between germline ends came to 15 bases. Germline CDR1 reads MNHEY; CDR2 reads SMNVEV (reference sequence). The CDR3 has 15 residues. CDR3 DNA sequence: TGTGCCAGCAGAGTGGGACTCATGTTCTACAATGAGCAGTTCTTC. It is translated as CASRVGLMFYNEQFF.

The chain recombines TRBV18 with TRBJ1-3; a weak D match, TRBD1 (6 bases). The CDR3 is 15 amino acids. The germline V gene encodes CDR1 KGHSH and CDR2 LQKENI. Trimming took off 3 bases at V and 4 bases at J, with 13 bases between the two ends. CDR3 coding DNA: TGTGCCAGCTCACCTCGGGACACTGGGGGAAACACCATATATTTT. Residues: CASSPRDTGGNTIYF.

The chain combines TRBV11-3 with TRBJ2-2, with 10 bases fitting TRBD1. V gave up 5 bases and J gave up 6 bases; unmatched junction bases: 9. CDR1 and CDR2 from the germline V gene are SGHNT and YENEEA. This CDR3 has 16 amino acids. The DNA for the CDR3 is TGTGCCAGCAGCGCCTTGCCGGGACAGGGGCCCGGGGAGCTGTTTTTT. This gives the protein CASSALPGQGPGELFF.

The J gene is TRBJ2-2, the V gene TRBV19; D remains unclear. V was clipped by 6 bases and J by 0 bases, with 5 bases between them. The CDR3 has 13 amino acids. Germline CDR1 LNHDA, CDR2 SQIVND (reference sequence). CDR3 sequence reads: CASRGPNTGELFF. The CDR3 DNA sequence: TGTGCCAGTAGAGGGCCGAACACCGGGGAGCTGTTTTTT.

The chain recombines TRBV4-1 with TRBJ2-2; D unresolved. The germline V gene encodes CDR1 MGHRA and CDR2 YSYEKL. The CDR3 runs to 14 residues. Trimming took off 0 bases at V and 5 bases at J, with 7 bases between the two ends. This CDR3 reads CASSQDWTTGELFF. CDR3 bases: TGCGCCAGCAGCCAAGATTGGACGACCGGGGAGCTGTTTTTT.

J is TRBJ2-7 and V is TRBV28; D might be TRBD1 (6 bases). This CDR3 has 15 residues. V lost 2 bases, J lost 5 bases, and 16 bases lay in between. Per germline, CDR1 MDHEN and CDR2 SYDVKM. CDR3 loop: CASSLSLQGNHEQYV. The CDR3 DNA reads as TGTGCCAGCAGTTTAAGCCTTCAGGGGAACCACGAGCAGTACGTC.

The chain has TRBV18 and TRBJ1-5; D call uncertain. The V end was cut by 2 bases, the J end by 0 bases, with 14 bases between. CDR3 length: 17 amino acids. Germline lookup yields CDR1 KGHSH and CDR2 LQKENI. The CDR3 DNA is TGTGCCAGCTCACCATACGACGTTGGGAGTAGCAATCAGCCCCAGCATTTT. It codes for CASSPYDVGSSNQPQHF.

The chain joins TRBV7-8 to TRBJ2-1; tentative D call: TRBD2 (5 bases). The CDR3 has 17 residues. V shed 1 base and J shed 0 bases, with 13 bases lying between them. In germline, CDR1 is SGHVS, CDR2 FQNEAQ. Here the CDR3 DNA reads TGTGCCAGCAGCTTAGGATCAGGAGGAAGCTCCTACAATGAGCAGTTCTTC. It is translated as CASSLGSGGSSYNEQFF.

This clone occurred a few times. J is TRBJ1-1 and V is TRBV10-3; a possible D gene is TRBD1 (5 bases). V dropped 10 bases and J dropped 3 bases, with 21 bases sitting between them. CDR3 length: 15 residues. The germline V gene encodes CDR1 ENHRY and CDR2 SYGVKD. The CDR3 nucleotides are TGTGCCAGCACCCTCGGGACCCTCCCTGACACTGAAGCTTTCTTT. Translation: CASTLGTLPDTEAFF.

This clone has more than one count but fewer than ten. The chain uses TRBV10-3 and TRBJ2-3; 8 nucleotides line up with TRBD1. This CDR3 has 15 amino acids. The junction had 8 bases not matched to a gene; V was cut back by 7 bases and J by 2 bases. Germline V gene lookup returns CDR1 ENHRY and CDR2 SYGVKD. The CDR3 bases are TGTGCCATCACCCCCGGACAGGGTGACACAGATACGCAGTATTTT. Its translation is CAITPGQGDTDTQYF.

The V call is TRBV7-8, the J call TRBJ2-4, with D possibly matching TRBD2 (5 bases). Per germline, CDR1 SGHVS and CDR2 FQNEAQ. With 5 bases removed from V and 0 bases from J, the gap between germline ends came to 14 bases. CDR3 size: 16 residues. The CDR3 region is CASSPQRLRAKNIQYF. As DNA, the CDR3 is TGTGCCAGCAGCCCTCAGCGGTTACGAGCCAAAAACATTCAGTACTTC.

The chain uses TRBV5-1 and TRBJ2-7; D not certain. Germline assignment: CDR1 SGHRS and CDR2 YFSETQ. The length of the CDR3 is 12 residues. The V end lost 1 base, the J end lost 4 bases, and 6 bases lay between the germline ends. CDR3 nucleotides: TGCGCCAGCAGCTTGAGAGATTACGAGCAGTACGTC. It is translated as CASSLRDYEQYV.

This clone came up once. The V gene is TRBV5-4, the J gene TRBJ2-3, with TRBD2 identical over 8 bases. Losses at the gene ends were 2 bases for V and 1 base for J; bases not matched to a gene: 9. From germline, CDR1 is SGHNT and CDR2 YYREEE (reference sequence). There are 17 residues in the CDR3. The CDR3 reads CASSFSRSGGGTDTQYF. DNA for the CDR3: TGTGCCAGCAGCTTTTCTCGGTCGGGGGGGGGCACAGATACGCAGTATTTT. The variable domain in full, completed from reference TRBV5-4 and TRBJ2-3, reads ETGVTQSPTHLIKTRGQQVTLRCSSQSGHNTVSWYQQALGQGPQFIFQYYREEENGRGNFPPRFSGLQFPNYSSELNVNALELDDSALYLCASSFSRSGGGTDTQYFGPGTRLTVL.

There are a few counts of this clone. The V call is TRBV18, the J call TRBJ1-6; D is possibly TRBD1 (5 bases). Germline V CDR1 and CDR2: KGHSH, LQKENI. V shed 4 bases and J shed 9 bases, with 16 bases lying between them. This CDR3 spans 15 amino acids. This CDR3 is CASSQIREGSSPLHF. The CDR3 nucleotides are TGTGCCAGCTCACAAATAAGGGAGGGGAGTTCACCCCTCCACTTT.

The V gene is TRBV7-6, the J gene TRBJ1-5; D gene uncertain. The V end was cut by 2 bases, the J end by 4 bases, with 12 bases between. CDR3 length equals 15 residues. The germline gives CDR1 SGHVS, CDR2 FNYEAQ. The CDR3 reads CASSLRRTENQPQHF. In nucleotides, the CDR3 is TGTGCCAGCAGCTTACGGCGGACGGAAAATCAGCCCCAGCATTTT.

The chain joins TRBV5-1 to TRBJ1-3, with 7 nucleotides matching TRBD1. The junction had 14 bases not matched to a gene; V was cut back by 7 bases and J by 1 base. The CDR3 is 17 amino acids. Per germline, CDR1 SGHRS and CDR2 YFSETQ. The CDR3 reads CASGGGEVGESGNTIYF. CDR3 sequence (DNA): TGCGCCAGCGGAGGGGGCGAGGTTGGGGAGTCTGGAAACACCATATATTTT.